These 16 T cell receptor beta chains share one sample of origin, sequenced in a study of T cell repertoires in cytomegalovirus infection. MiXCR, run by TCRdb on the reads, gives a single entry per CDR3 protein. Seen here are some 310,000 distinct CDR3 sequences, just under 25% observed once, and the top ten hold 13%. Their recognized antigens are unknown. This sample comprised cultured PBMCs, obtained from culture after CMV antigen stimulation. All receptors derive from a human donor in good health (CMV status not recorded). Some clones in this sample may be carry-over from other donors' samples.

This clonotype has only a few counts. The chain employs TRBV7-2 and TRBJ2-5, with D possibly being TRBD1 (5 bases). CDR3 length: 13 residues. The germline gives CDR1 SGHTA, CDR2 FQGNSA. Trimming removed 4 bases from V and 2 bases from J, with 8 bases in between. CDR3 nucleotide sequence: TGTGCCAGCAGCTCCACAGGTCAAGAGACCCAGTACTTC. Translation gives CASSSTGQETQYF.

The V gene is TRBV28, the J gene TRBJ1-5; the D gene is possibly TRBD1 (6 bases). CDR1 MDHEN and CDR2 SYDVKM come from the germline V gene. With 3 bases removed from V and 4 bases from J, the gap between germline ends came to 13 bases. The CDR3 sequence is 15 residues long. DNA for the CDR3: TGTGCCAGCAGTTTGGTAGGGGGAGCAAATCAGCCCCAGCATTTT. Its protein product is CASSLVGGANQPQHF.

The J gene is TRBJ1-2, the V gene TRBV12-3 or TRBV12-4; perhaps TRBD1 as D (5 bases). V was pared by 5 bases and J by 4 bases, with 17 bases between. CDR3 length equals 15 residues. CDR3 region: CASSKERGESYGYTF. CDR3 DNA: TGTGCCAGCAGTAAGGAACGGGGGGAAAGCTATGGCTACACCTTC.

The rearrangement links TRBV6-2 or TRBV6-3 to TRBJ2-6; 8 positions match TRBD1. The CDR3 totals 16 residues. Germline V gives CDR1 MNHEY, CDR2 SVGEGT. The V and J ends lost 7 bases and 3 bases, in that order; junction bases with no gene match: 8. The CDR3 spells CASIRDRTVGANVLTF. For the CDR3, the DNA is TGTGCCAGCATACGGGACAGGACTGTTGGGGCCAACGTCCTGACTTTC.

CDR3 nucleotide sequence: TGTGCCAGTAGTAGCGGGAGCACCAGGAATGAGCAGTTCTTC. Translation gives CASSSGSTRNEQFF. The chain is built from TRBV19 and TRBJ2-1, with 7 bases fitting TRBD2. This CDR3 is built from 14 residues. Trimming took 4 bases from V and 7 from J; bases not matched to a gene: 7. Germline lookup yields CDR1 LNHDA and CDR2 SQIVND (reference sequence).

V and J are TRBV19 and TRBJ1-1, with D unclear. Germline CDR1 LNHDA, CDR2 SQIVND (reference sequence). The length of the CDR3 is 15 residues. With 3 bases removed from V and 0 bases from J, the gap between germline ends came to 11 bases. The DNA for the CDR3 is TGTGCCAGTAGTATCAAAGTCACGCTGAACACTGAAGCTTTCTTT. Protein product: CASSIKVTLNTEAFF.

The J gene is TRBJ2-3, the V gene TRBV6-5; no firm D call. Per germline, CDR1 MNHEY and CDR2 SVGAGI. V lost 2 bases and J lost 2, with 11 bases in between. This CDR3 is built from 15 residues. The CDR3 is CASSYAALSTDTQYF. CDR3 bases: TGTGCCAGCAGTTACGCAGCTTTATCCACAGATACGCAGTATTTT.

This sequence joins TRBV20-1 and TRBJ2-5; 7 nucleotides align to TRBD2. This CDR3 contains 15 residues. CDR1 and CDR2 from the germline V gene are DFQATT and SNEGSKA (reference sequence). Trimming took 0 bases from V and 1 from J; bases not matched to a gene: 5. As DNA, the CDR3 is TGCAGTGCTAGAGAGTTGCGGGAGATCCAAGAGACCCAGTACTTC. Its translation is CSARELREIQETQYF.

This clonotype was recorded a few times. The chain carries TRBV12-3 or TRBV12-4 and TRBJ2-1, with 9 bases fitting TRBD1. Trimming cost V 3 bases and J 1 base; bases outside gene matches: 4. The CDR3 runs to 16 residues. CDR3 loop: CASSFGTGRSYNEQFF. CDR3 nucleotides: TGTGCCAGCAGTTTTGGGACAGGGAGATCCTACAATGAGCAGTTCTTC.

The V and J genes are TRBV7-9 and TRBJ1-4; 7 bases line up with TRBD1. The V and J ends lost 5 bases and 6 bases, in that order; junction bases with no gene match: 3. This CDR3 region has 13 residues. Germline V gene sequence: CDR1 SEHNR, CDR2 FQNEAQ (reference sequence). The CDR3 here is CASSPDRDEKLFF. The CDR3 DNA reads TGTGCCAGCAGCCCAGACAGGGATGAAAAACTGTTTTTT.

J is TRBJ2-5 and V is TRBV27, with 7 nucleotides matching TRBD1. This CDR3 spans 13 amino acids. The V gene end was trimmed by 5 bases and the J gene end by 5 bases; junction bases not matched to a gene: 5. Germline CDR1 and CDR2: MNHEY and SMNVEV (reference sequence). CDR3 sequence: CASSDRVRETQYF. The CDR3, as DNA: TGTGCCAGCAGTGACAGGGTCCGGGAGACCCAGTACTTC.

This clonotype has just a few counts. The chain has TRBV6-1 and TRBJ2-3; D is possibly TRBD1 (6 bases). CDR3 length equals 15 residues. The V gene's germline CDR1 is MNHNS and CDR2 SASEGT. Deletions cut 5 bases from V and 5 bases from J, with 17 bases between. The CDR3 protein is CASSRKNRVKDTQYF. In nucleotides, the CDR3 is TGTGCCAGCAGTCGGAAAAACAGGGTCAAAGATACGCAGTATTTT.

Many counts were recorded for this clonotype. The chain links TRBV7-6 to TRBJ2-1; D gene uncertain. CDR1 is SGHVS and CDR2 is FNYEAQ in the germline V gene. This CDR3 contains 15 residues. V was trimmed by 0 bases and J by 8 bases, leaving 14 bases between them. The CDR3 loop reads CASSLALTDPHEQFF. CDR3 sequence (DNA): TGTGCCAGCAGCTTAGCGCTCACTGACCCCCATGAGCAGTTCTTC.

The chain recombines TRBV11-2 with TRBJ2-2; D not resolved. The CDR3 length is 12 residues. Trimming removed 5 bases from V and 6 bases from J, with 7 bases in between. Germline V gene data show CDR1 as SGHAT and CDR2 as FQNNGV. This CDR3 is CASSPFPGELFF. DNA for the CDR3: TGTGCCAGCAGCCCGTTCCCCGGGGAGCTGTTTTTT.

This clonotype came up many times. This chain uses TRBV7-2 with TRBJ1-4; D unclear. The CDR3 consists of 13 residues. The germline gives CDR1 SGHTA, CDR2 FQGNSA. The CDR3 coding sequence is TGTGCGTGCGCGGATCCTATTAATGAAAAACTGTTTTTT. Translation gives CACADPINEKLFF.

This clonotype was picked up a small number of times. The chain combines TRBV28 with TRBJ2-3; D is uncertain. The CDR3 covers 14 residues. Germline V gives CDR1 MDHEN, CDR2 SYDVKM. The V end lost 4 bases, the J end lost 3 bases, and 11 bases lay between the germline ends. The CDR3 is CASSSGGPTDTQYF. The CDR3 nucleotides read TGTGCCAGCAGTTCGGGCGGCCCAACAGATACGCAGTATTTT.